The rows below give T cell receptor beta chains drawn from one sample of a study of cytomegalovirus exposure and HLA in healthy donors. This table comes from immunoSEQ multiplex PCR, and its TCRdb copy is limited to in-frame clones, with some not included. The sample contains 150,000 to 200,000 clones, roughly 84% of which appear only once. The sequencing input was PBMCs. These TCRs come from a boy younger than 18 in good health and CMV-seronegative. Both conserved end residues are part of each CDR3. Each record gives: D gene, clone size, J gene, V gene, CDR3 protein, CDR3 DNA. D genes are given only for firm matches. Size is omitted from some rows. Given values are once, few, many or a class for expanded clones.

TRBD1,.,TRBJ1-1,TRBV2,CASRYSGTDEEAFF,TGTGCCAGCAGATATTCCGGGACAGATGAGGAAGCTTTCTTT
TRBD1,.,TRBJ1-1,TRBV6-1,CASSGTAVNTEAFF,TGTGCCAGCAGCGGGACAGCCGTTAACACTGAAGCTTTCTTT
.,.,TRBJ1-6,TRBV9,CASSVGGGNSPLHF,TGTGCCAGCAGCGTAGGGGGGGGAAATTCACCCCTCCACTTT
.,.,TRBJ1-2,TRBV5-1,CASSSQGLLYGYTF,TGCGCCAGCAGCTCGCAGGGCCTTCTCTATGGCTACACCTTC
.,.,TRBJ2-3,TRBV30,CAWKRPTTNTQYF,TGTGCCTGGAAGAGACCGACTACAAATACGCAGTATTTT
.,.,TRBJ1-3,TRBV6-6,CASTPAGAGGNTIYF,TGTGCCAGCACTCCGGCGGGGGCAGGTGGAAACACCATATATTTT
TRBD1,.,TRBJ2-7,TRBV9,CASSVGPGTGSPYEQYF,TGTGCCAGCAGCGTAGGACCCGGGACAGGGAGTCCTTACGAGCAGTACTTC
.,.,TRBJ1-2,TRBV7-2,CASAGLRGGYGYTF,TGTGCCAGCGCTGGGCTCAGGGGTGGTTATGGCTACACCTTC
.,.,TRBJ1-1,TRBV11-2,CASSLVGVFSPNTEAFF,TGTGCCAGCAGCTTAGTCGGGGTTTTCAGCCCTAACACTGAAGCTTTCTTT
TRBD1,.,TRBJ2-7,TRBV2,CASRTSGGANEQYF,TGTGCCAGCAGGACCTCAGGGGGTGCGAACGAGCAGTACTTC
.,few,TRBJ1-2,TRBV9,CASSPGAGIDYGYTF,TGTGCCAGCAGCCCTGGGGCAGGTATCGACTATGGCTACACCTTC
.,few,TRBJ2-3,TRBV6-5,CASSYALPGATDTQYF,TGTGCCAGCAGTTACGCCTTACCGGGAGCCACAGATACGCAGTATTTT
TRBD2,.,TRBJ2-7,TRBV28,CASSSALSGRAVHEQYF,TGTGCCAGCAGTTCGGCACTTAGCGGGAGAGCTGTCCACGAGCAGTACTTC
TRBD2,.,TRBJ2-1,TRBV29-1,CSAEREYNEQFF,TGCAGCGCCGAGCGGGAGTACAATGAGCAGTTCTTC
TRBD1,.,TRBJ2-1,TRBV30,CARKEHRGVSYNEQFF,TGTGCCCGTAAGGAGCACAGGGGGGTCTCCTACAATGAGCAGTTCTTC
.,few,TRBJ2-2,TRBV19,CASRLVGTGELFF,TGTGCCAGTAGATTAGTCGGCACCGGGGAGCTGTTTTTT
TRBD1,.,TRBJ1-2,TRBV11-2,CASRQRTGPRGYGYTF,TGTGCCAGCAGGCAAAGGACAGGGCCCCGAGGCTATGGCTACACCTTC
.,.,TRBJ2-5,TRBV9,CASSSQETQYF,TGTGCCAGCAGCTCACAAGAGACCCAGTACTTC
TRBD2,.,TRBJ2-5,TRBV27,CASSLRWQRGPGETQYF,TGTGCCAGCAGTTTAAGGTGGCAGCGGGGGCCGGGAGAGACCCAGTACTTC
.,.,TRBJ2-5,TRBV5-6,CASSLRLVGETQYF,TGTGCCAGCAGCTTGCGGCTAGTTGGAGAGACCCAGTACTTC
.,few,TRBJ2-7,TRBV18,CASSPLEVNYSYEQYF,TGTGCCAGCTCACCACTGGAGGTTAACTACTCCTACGAGCAGTACTTC
.,.,TRBJ2-7,TRBV27,CASSPYRRSSYEQYF,TGTGCCAGCAGCCCGTATCGGAGATCCTCCTACGAGCAGTACTTC
.,.,TRBJ1-5,TRBV15,CATSRAHHRQIHQPQHF,TGTGCCACCAGCAGAGCCCATCACAGACAGATTCATCAGCCCCAGCATTTT
TRBD2,.,TRBJ2-2,TRBV5-4,CASSLGPSGAGELFF,TGTGCCAGCAGCTTGGGTCCTAGCGGGGCCGGGGAGCTGTTTTTT
TRBD2,.,TRBJ2-2,TRBV9,CASSGIAGVNTGELFF,TGTGCCAGCAGCGGGATAGCGGGAGTGAATACCGGGGAGCTGTTTTTT
TRBD1,.,TRBJ2-2,TRBV13,CASSARTGGVNTGELFF,TGTGCCAGCAGCGCTAGGACAGGGGGCGTAAACACCGGGGAGCTGTTTTTT
TRBD2,.,TRBJ2-5,TRBV2,CASSAGGGQETQYF,TGTGCCAGCAGTGCTGGCGGGGGCCAAGAGACCCAGTACTTC
TRBD1,.,TRBJ2-1,TRBV6-1,CASSAASSATGNEQFF,TGTGCCAGCAGTGCCGCGTCGAGCGCGACAGGGAATGAGCAGTTCTTC
TRBD1,once,TRBJ2-5,TRBV6-4,CASSGRRTGQETQYF,TGTGCCAGCAGTGGTCGCCGGACAGGGCAAGAGACCCAGTACTTC
TRBD2,.,TRBJ2-1,TRBV7-2,CASSIHGTSGRSSYNEQFF,TGTGCCAGCAGCATACACGGGACTAGCGGGAGATCGTCCTACAATGAGCAGTTCTTC
.,.,TRBJ1-1,TRBV25-1,CASSIKFGQQAFF,TGTGCCAGCAGTATCAAATTCGGACAGCAAGCTTTCTTT
.,.,TRBJ1-2,TRBV10-3,CAISERQIYGYTF,TGTGCCATCAGTGAACGACAGATCTATGGCTACACCTTC
TRBD1,.,TRBJ2-5,TRBV2,CASSIDRGRETQYF,TGTGCCAGCAGTATCGACAGGGGGCGAGAGACCCAGTACTTC
TRBD2,.,TRBJ2-2,TRBV6-1,CASSDINGLAGVITGELFF,TGTGCCAGCAGTGACATAAACGGACTAGCGGGGGTGATTACCGGGGAGCTGTTTTTT
TRBD2,.,TRBJ2-2,TRBV19,CASSDRGGNTGELFF,TGTGCCAGTAGTGACCGGGGGGGTAACACCGGGGAGCTGTTTTTT
TRBD1,.,TRBJ2-7,TRBV4-1,CASSPFLTGGSYEQYF,TGCGCCAGCAGCCCTTTCTTGACAGGGGGCAGCTACGAGCAGTACTTC
.,once,TRBJ1-2,TRBV5-1,CASSSLPTEANYGYTF,TGCGCCAGCAGCTCCCTACCGACAGAAGCTAACTATGGCTACACCTTC
.,few,TRBJ2-2,TRBV5-1,CASSLQRVVTGELFF,TGCGCCAGCAGCTTGCAGCGAGTCGTAACCGGGGAGCTGTTTTTT
TRBD2,.,TRBJ2-3,TRBV2,CASSYRGVTDTQYF,TGTGCCAGCAGCTATCGGGGGGTGACAGATACGCAGTATTTT
TRBD2,.,TRBJ2-3,TRBV7-6,CASSFGTSGRPRGWDTQYF,TGTGCCAGCAGCTTTGGGACTAGCGGGAGGCCCCGGGGATGGGATACGCAGTATTTT
TRBD1,.,TRBJ2-7,TRBV2,CASRDYQGASYEQYF,TGTGCCAGCAGAGACTATCAGGGGGCCTCCTACGAGCAGTACTTC
TRBD2,.,TRBJ2-7,TRBV9,CASSPGTSGGWDEQYF,TGTGCCAGCAGCCCGGGGACTAGCGGGGGATGGGACGAGCAGTACTTC
TRBD1,once,TRBJ1-1,TRBV4-1,CASSRDSPGDEAFF,TGCGCCAGCAGTCGGGACAGCCCCGGAGATGAAGCTTTCTTT
.,.,TRBJ1-5,TRBV6-6,CASRSSNQPQHF,TGTGCCAGTCGTAGTAGCAATCAGCCCCAGCATTTT
.,.,TRBJ2-6,TRBV6-4,CASRPTGLGANVLTF,TGTGCCAGCAGGCCTACAGGGCTCGGGGCCAACGTCCTGACTTTC
.,once,TRBJ2-6,TRBV12-5,CASGPPGEGVNVLTF,TGTGCTAGTGGGCCCCCAGGGGAAGGGGTCAACGTCCTGACTTTC
TRBD2,.,TRBJ2-1,TRBV15,CATSRDTSGIYNEQFF,TGTGCCACCAGCAGAGATACTAGCGGGATATACAATGAGCAGTTCTTC
.,.,TRBJ1-3,TRBV6-5,CASSYEHYSGNTIYF,TGTGCCAGCAGTTACGAGCATTACTCTGGAAACACCATATATTTT
TRBD2,.,TRBJ2-6,TRBV5-3,CARSLVAKPGTVPLAGSGANVLTF,TGTGCCAGAAGCTTGGTAGCCAAACCGGGAACAGTACCACTAGCGGGCTCTGGGGCCAACGTCCTGACTTTC
.,.,TRBJ1-1,TRBV28,CASSGTPNTEAFF,TGTGCCAGCAGTGGGACACCGAACACTGAAGCTTTCTTT
TRBD1,.,TRBJ2-2,TRBV19,CASSARDSGTGELFF,TGTGCCAGTAGTGCAAGGGACAGCGGCACCGGGGAGCTGTTTTTT
.,.,TRBJ1-6,TRBV1,CTSSQDHRSNNSPLHF,TGCACCAGCAGCCAAGATCACCGGTCAAATAATTCACCCCTCCACTTT
.,.,TRBJ1-2,TRBV28,CASSFAGAGYGYTF,TGTGCCAGCAGTTTTGCGGGGGCGGGATATGGCTACACCTTC
.,.,TRBJ1-6,TRBV7-2,CASSPSPRISPLHF,TGTGCCAGCAGCCCCAGCCCGCGGATTTCACCCCTCCACTTT
TRBD1,.,TRBJ2-7,TRBV29-1,CSVTGLHEQYF,TGCAGCGTGACAGGGCTCCACGAGCAGTACTTC
.,.,TRBJ1-4,TRBV4-1,CASSLESAGAAYEKLFF,TGCGCCAGCAGCCTTGAGTCGGCAGGGGCGGCTTATGAAAAACTGTTTTTT
.,.,TRBJ1-1,TRBV10-1,CASRVDRNTEAFF,TGCGCCAGCAGAGTCGACAGGAACACTGAAGCTTTCTTT